The 12 T cell receptor beta chains presented below share a single source sample, sequenced in a study of blood T cell repertoires in COVID-19. Sequencing used immunoSEQ multiplex PCR; TCRdb keeps in-frame clones, though not all of them. This sample carries about 64,000 clones, 70% to 85% of them seen once, and the ten largest clones take 5.5% to 6%. The sample consisted of peripheral blood. Source of these receptors: a woman in her sixties or seventies with acute or convalescent COVID-19.

This chain uses TRBV3-1 (or the pseudogene TRBV3-2) with TRBJ2-5; D is perhaps TRBD2 (6 bases). The CDR3 spans 13 residues. Trimming pared 4 bases from V and 2 bases from J, leaving 8 bases between. Germline V CDR1 and CDR2: LGHDT, YNNKEL (reference sequence). CDR3 region: CASSRGTQETQYF. The CDR3 DNA reads TGTGCCAGCAGCCGGGGGACTCAAGAGACCCAGTACTTC.

This rearrangement joins TRBV20-1 to TRBJ2-7, with D perhaps matching TRBD1 (5 bases). V lost 6 bases and J lost 6, with 12 bases in between. Germline V lookup: CDR1 DFQATT, CDR2 SNEGSKA (reference sequence). The CDR3 length is 11 residues. The CDR3, as DNA: TGCAGTGCCCGATCAGGGTTCGAGCAGTACTTC. It yields the protein CSARSGFEQYF.

The chain carries TRBV12-3 or TRBV12-4 and TRBJ2-7, with D maybe TRBD1 (6 bases). The CDR3 runs to 13 residues. The V gene lost 5 bases and the J gene lost 7 bases, with 15 bases spanning the gap. The CDR3 DNA follows: TGTGCCAGCAGTGGGGGCCCTCCCGGGGAGCAGTACTTC. This sequence encodes CASSGGPPGEQYF.

The chain carries TRBV7-3 and TRBJ1-1, with a possible D match to TRBD1 (5 bases). CDR1 SGHTA and CDR2 FQGTGA come from the germline V gene. CDR3 length: 16 amino acids. Trimming cost V 5 bases and J 4 bases, with 20 bases left between them. For the CDR3, the DNA is TGTGCCAGCAGCCAGGGTGTGGGGGGAGGAAGCACTGAAGCTTTCTTT. Its protein is CASSQGVGGGSTEAFF.

The rearrangement links TRBV4-1 to TRBJ2-1; TRBD1 agrees at 7 bases. Germline-derived CDR1 and CDR2 are MGHRA and YSYEKL. After removal of 3 bases from V and 3 bases from J, the junction contained 8 bases not matched to a gene. The CDR3 length is 16 residues. CDR3 in DNA: TGCGCCAGCAGCCACCCAGACAGGGCCTTCTACAATGAGCAGTTCTTC. Amino acid sequence: CASSHPDRAFYNEQFF.

V and J are TRBV18 and TRBJ2-7; the D is unclear. Germline CDR1 is KGHSH and CDR2 is LQKENI. The V gene lost 2 bases and the J gene lost 3 bases, with 5 bases spanning the gap. The CDR3 consists of 12 residues. CDR3 sequence (DNA): TGTGCCAGCTCACCAAACAACTACGAGCAGTACTTC. Protein: CASSPNNYEQYF.

This chain connects TRBV5-1 to TRBJ1-2, with unresolved D. The germline CDR1 and CDR2 sequences are SGHRS and YFSETQ. The V end was cut by 0 bases, the J end by 1 base, with 4 bases between. CDR3 length: 13 amino acids. The CDR3 here is CASSLAVNYGYTF. DNA for the CDR3: TGCGCCAGCAGCTTGGCCGTTAACTATGGCTACACCTTC. Full variable domain (remainder filled in from reference TRBV5-1 and TRBJ1-2): KAGVTQTPRYLIKTRGQQVTLSCSPISGHRSVSWYQQTPGQGLQFLFEYFSETQRNKGNFPGRFSGRQFSNSRSEMNVSTLELGDSALYLCASSLAVNYGYTFGSGTRLTVV.

This rearrangement joins TRBV28 to TRBJ1-5, with D possibly being TRBD1 (5 bases). From germline, CDR1 is MDHEN and CDR2 SYDVKM. The CDR3 contains 13 residues. Trimming pared 9 bases from V and 5 bases from J, leaving 14 bases between. CDR3 bases: TGTGCCAGTTTCGACAGCGTTGATCAGCCCCAGCATTTT. Its translation: CASFDSVDQPQHF.

The genes are TRBV29-1 and TRBJ1-1; possibly TRBD1 for D (6 bases). The CDR3 is made up of 13 amino acids. CDR1 is SQVTM and CDR2 is ANQGSEA in the germline V gene. V dropped 4 bases and J dropped 4 bases, with 13 bases sitting between them. CDR3 in amino acids: CSVGRLGGTEAFF. The CDR3 DNA is TGCAGCGTTGGTCGGTTAGGGGGCACTGAAGCTTTCTTT.

The table lists this clone with a few counts. CDR3 sequence: CASSRSGGAHGELFF. CDR3 sequence (DNA): TGTGCCAGCAGCCGTAGCGGGGGGGCTCACGGGGAGCTGTTTTTT. The chain links TRBV3-1 (or the pseudogene TRBV3-2) to TRBJ2-2, with 11 bases fitting TRBD2. The V gene's germline CDR1 is LGHDT and CDR2 YNNKEL (reference sequence). Trimming cost V 4 bases and J 7 bases; bases outside gene matches: 5. The CDR3 sequence is 15 residues long.

This clone came up once. Other DNA sequences in the sample encode the same CDR3. The CDR3 DNA follows: TGCGCCAGCAGCCAAGATGGCGGCAGCTCCTATAATTCACCCCTCCACTTT. As protein: CASSQDGGSSYNSPLHF. The chain carries TRBV4-1 and TRBJ1-6; unclear D gene. This CDR3 comprises 17 residues. CDR1 is MGHRA and CDR2 is YSYEKL in the germline V gene. The V gene lost 0 bases and the J gene lost 0 bases, with 9 bases spanning the gap.

This chain links TRBV30 with TRBJ1-1; 10 positions agree with TRBD1. Losses at the gene ends were 5 bases for V and 4 bases for J; bases not matched to a gene: 7. The CDR3 is 14 residues long. Germline-derived CDR1 and CDR2 are GTSNPN and SVGIG (reference sequence). CDR3 in amino acids: CAWDRDRGITEAFF. The DNA of the CDR3 is TGTGCCTGGGATAGGGACAGGGGAATCACTGAAGCTTTCTTT.